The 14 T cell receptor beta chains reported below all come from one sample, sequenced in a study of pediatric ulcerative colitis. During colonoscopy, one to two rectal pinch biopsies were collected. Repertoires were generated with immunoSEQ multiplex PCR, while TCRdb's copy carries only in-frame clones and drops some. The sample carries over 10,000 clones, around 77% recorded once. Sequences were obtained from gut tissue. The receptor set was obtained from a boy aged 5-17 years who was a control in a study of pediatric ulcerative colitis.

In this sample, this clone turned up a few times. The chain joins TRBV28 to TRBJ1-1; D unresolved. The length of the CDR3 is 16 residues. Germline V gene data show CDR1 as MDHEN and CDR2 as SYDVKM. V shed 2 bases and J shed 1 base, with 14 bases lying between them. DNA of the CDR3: TGTGCCAGCAGTTTACCCTTCTGGACGGGGAACACTGAAGCTTTCTTT. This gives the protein CASSLPFWTGNTEAFF.

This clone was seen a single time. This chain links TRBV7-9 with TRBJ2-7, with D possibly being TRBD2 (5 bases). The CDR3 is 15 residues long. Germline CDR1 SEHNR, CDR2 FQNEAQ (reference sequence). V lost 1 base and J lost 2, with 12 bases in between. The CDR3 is CASSLVFGDTYEQYF. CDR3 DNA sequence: TGTGCCAGCAGCTTAGTCTTCGGGGATACCTACGAGCAGTACTTC.

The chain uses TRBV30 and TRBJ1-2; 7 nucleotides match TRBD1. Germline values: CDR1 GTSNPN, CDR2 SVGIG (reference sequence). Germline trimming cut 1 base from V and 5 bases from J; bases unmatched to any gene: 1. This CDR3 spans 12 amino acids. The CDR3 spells CAWSAGQYGYTF. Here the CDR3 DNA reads TGTGCCTGGAGTGCGGGACAGTATGGCTACACCTTC.

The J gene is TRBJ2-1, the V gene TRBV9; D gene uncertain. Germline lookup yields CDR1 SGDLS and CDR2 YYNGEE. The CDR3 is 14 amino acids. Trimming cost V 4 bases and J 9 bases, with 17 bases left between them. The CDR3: CASSPRPLGGEQFF. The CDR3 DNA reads TGTGCCAGCAGCCCCCGGCCTCTCGGTGGTGAGCAGTTCTTC.

The CDR3 sequence is CASSLRGGALEAFF. For the CDR3, the DNA is TGTGCCAGCAGCTTAAGGGGGGGCGCCTTGGAAGCTTTCTTT. The rearrangement uses TRBV7-2 and TRBJ1-1; D might be TRBD1 (6 bases). With 2 bases removed from V and 8 bases from J, the gap between germline ends came to 15 bases. CDR3 size: 14 residues. Germline loops: CDR1 SGHTA, CDR2 FQGNSA.

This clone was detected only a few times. CDR3 sequence (DNA): TGTGCCAGCATCTACAGTAACTATGGCTACACCTTC. Residues: CASIYSNYGYTF. The chain combines TRBV2 with TRBJ1-2; no clear D gene. CDR1 SNHLY and CDR2 FYNNEI come from the germline V gene. Trimming cost V 7 bases and J 1 base, with 7 bases left between them. CDR3 size: 12 residues.

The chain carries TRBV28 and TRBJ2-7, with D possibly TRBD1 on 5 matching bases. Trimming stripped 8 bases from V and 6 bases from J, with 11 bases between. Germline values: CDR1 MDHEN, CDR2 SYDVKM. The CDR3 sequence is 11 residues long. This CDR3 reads CASATTAEQYF. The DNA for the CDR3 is TGTGCCAGCGCAACGACAGCCGAGCAGTACTTC.

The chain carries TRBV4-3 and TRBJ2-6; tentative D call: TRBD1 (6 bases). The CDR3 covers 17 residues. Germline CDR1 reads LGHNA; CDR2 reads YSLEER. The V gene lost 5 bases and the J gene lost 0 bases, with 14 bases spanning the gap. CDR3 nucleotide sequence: TGCGCCAGCAGCGAGGACAGTAGTCACTCTGGGGCCAACGTCCTGACTTTC. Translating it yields CASSEDSSHSGANVLTF.

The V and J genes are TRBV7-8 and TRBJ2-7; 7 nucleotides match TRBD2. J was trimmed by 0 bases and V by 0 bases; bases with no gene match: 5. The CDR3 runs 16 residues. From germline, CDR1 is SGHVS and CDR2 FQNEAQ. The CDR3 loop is CASSLALAESSYEQYV. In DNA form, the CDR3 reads TGTGCCAGCAGCTTAGCGCTAGCGGAGAGCTCCTACGAGCAGTACGTC.

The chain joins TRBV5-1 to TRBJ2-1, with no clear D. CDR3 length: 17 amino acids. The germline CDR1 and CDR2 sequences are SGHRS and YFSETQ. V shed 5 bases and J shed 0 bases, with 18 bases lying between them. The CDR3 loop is CASSSPRRKSSYNEQFF. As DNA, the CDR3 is TGCGCCAGCAGTTCACCCCGACGGAAGAGCTCCTACAATGAGCAGTTCTTC.

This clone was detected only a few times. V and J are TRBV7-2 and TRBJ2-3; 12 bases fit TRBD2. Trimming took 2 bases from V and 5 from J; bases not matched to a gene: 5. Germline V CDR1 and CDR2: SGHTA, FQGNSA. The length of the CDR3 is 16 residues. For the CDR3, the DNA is TGTGCCAGCAGCTTAATTGCTAGCGGGAGGGGAGATACGCAGTATTTT. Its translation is CASSLIASGRGDTQYF.

The CDR3 sequence is CASSVVAGGAEKLFF. The CDR3 nucleotides read TGTGCCAGCAGCGTAGTGGCGGGGGGCGCTGAAAAACTGTTTTTT. This rearrangement joins TRBV9 to TRBJ1-4; possible D gene TRBD1, 6 bases. The ends were cut back, 0 bases at V and 7 bases at J, with 13 bases in the middle. Germline assignment: CDR1 SGDLS and CDR2 YYNGEE. The CDR3 covers 15 residues.

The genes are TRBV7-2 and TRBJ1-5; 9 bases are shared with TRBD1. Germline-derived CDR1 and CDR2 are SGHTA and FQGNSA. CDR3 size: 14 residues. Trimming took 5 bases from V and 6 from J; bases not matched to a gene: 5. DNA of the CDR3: TGTGCCAGCAGCCTGGGACAGGGAAGTCAGCCCCAGCATTTT. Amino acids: CASSLGQGSQPQHF.

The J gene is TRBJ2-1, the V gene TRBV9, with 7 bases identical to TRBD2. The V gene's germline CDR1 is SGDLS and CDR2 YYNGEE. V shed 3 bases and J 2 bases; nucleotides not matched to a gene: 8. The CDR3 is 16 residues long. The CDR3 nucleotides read TGTGCCAGCAGCGCACCGGGACTACCTCCCTACAATGAGCAGTTCTTC. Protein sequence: CASSAPGLPPYNEQFF.